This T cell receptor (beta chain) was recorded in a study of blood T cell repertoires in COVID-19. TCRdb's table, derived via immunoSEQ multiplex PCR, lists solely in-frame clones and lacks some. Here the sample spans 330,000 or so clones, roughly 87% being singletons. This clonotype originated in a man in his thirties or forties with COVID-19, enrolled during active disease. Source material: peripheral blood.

CDR3 in DNA: TGTGCCAGCAGCTTGGGGGGTAGCAGCGGACAGCCCCAGCATTTT. Amino acid sequence: CASSLGGSSGQPQHF. The chain joins TRBV11-2 to TRBJ1-5, with TRBD1 as a possible D gene (5 bases). Deletions cut 3 bases from V and 7 bases from J, with 16 bases between. The length of the CDR3 is 15 residues. Germline lookup yields CDR1 SGHAT and CDR2 FQNNGV.